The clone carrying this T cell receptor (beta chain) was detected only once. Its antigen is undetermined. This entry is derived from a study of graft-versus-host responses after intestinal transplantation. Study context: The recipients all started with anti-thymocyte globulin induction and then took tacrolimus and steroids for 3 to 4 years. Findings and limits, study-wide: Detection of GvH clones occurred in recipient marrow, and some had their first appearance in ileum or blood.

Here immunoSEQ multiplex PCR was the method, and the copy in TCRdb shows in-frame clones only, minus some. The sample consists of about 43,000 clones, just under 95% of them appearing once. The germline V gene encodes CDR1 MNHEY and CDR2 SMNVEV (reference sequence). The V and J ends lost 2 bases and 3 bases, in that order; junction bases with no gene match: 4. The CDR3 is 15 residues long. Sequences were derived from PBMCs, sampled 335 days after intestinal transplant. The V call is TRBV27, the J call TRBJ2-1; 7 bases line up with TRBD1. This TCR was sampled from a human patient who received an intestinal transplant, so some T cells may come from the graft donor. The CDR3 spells CASSLRGTVYNEQFF. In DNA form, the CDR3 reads TGTGCCAGCAGTTTAAGGGGGACAGTCTACAATGAGCAGTTCTTC.